What follows are 2 T cell receptor beta chains derived from one specimen sequenced in a study of blood T cell repertoires in COVID-19. Clones were sequenced by immunoSEQ multiplex PCR, and TCRdb holds only the in-frame ones, with some missing. Here the sample spans about 190,000 clones, roughly four fifths being singletons. Sequencing was carried out using peripheral blood. The receptors come from a woman between 40 and 50 years old with acute or convalescent COVID-19.

This chain connects TRBV28 to TRBJ2-1, with TRBD2 identical over 10 bases. Trimming at V came to 2 bases and at J to 4 bases, leaving 5 bases not matched to a gene. Looked up from germline, CDR1 is MDHEN and CDR2 is SYDVKM. There are 16 residues in the CDR3. The CDR3 protein is CASSLGRTSGYNEQFF. The DNA of the CDR3 is TGTGCCAGCAGTTTAGGCCGGACTAGCGGATACAATGAGCAGTTCTTC.

This chain connects TRBV5-5 to TRBJ2-7; TRBD1 matches at 7 bases. CDR3 length: 15 residues. Germline CDR1 is SGHKS and CDR2 is YYEKEE (reference sequence). V shed 2 bases and J 1 base; nucleotides not matched to a gene: 6. CDR3 region: CASSLGTVISYEQYF. In nucleotides, the CDR3 is TGTGCCAGCAGCTTAGGGACAGTGATTTCCTACGAGCAGTACTTC.